This T cell receptor beta chain was sequenced in a study of molecular identifiers for immune sequencing clone quantification. Only one count was recorded for this clonotype. Its antigen is as yet unknown. A much more abundant neighbour one base away suggests this may be a read error. This CDR3 is built from 15 residues. TCRdb called the PCR reads again in MiXCR, with one record for every CDR3 protein. Here the sample spans about 640,000 distinct CDR3 sequences, about 20% being singletons. Overall study results and limits: Clones with over 20 RNA copies captured over 98% of effector molecules but under 1% of naive ones. In cases of identical TCR molecules sharing a barcode, highly expanded clone sizes could be underestimated.

This chain connects TRBV12-3 or TRBV12-4 to TRBJ2-7, with D possibly matching TRBD2 (5 bases). The origin of this receptor is a human donor in good health. Some libraries in this study had Jurkat cell RNA spiked in. Specimen: naive CD8+ T cells from blood, with Jurkat cell RNA spiked in. The subset here: FACS-sorted CD8+CD4-CCR7+CD45RA+ naive T cells. The CDR3 here is CASSLSASSHYERYF. CDR3 nucleotides: TGTGCCAGCAGTCTCTCGGCTAGCAGTCACTACGAGCGGTACTTC.